This T cell receptor beta chain was identified during a study of OX40 agonist ivuxolimab in advanced cancers. In the study overall: The patients' treatment was ivuxolimab, an agonistic anti-OX40 (CD134) antibody. At doses from 0.01 to 10 mg/kg, patients were given intravenous ivuxolimab every 2 weeks.

The assay was immunoSEQ multiplex PCR, and TCRdb's table has in-frame clones only and misses some. The sample lists around 62,000 clones, around 86% occurring once. V was clipped by 6 bases and J by 4 bases; unmatched bases: 11. Germline assignment: CDR1 LGHNT and CDR2 FRNRAP. The CDR3 has 15 residues. The receptor comes from an adult with an advanced solid tumor such as melanoma, head and neck, liver or kidney cancer. The sequences come from CD4+ or CD8+ T cells sorted from blood, collected in a trial of the OX40 agonist ivuxolimab. The V call is TRBV12-5, the J call TRBJ2-5, with TRBD1 identical over 7 bases. This chain's CDR3 is CASGPKGARGETQYF. The CDR3 nucleotides read TGTGCTAGTGGCCCTAAGGGGGCGCGAGGAGAGACCCAGTACTTC.